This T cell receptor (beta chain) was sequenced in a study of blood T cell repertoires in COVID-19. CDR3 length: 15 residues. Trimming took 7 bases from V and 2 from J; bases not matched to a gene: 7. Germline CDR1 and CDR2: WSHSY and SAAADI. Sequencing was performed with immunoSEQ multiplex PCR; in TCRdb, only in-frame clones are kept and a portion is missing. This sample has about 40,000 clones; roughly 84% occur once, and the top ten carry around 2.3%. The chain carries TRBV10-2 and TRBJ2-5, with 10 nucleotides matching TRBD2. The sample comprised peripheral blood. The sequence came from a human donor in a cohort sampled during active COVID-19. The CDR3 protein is CASTPLAGGQETQYF. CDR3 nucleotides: TGCGCCAGCACCCCCTTAGCGGGGGGACAAGAGACCCAGTACTTC.